The present TCR beta chain was sequenced within a study of CD8 T cells in ankylosing spondylitis. The study, taken as a whole, reports: A motif in TCR beta, a set of seven to nine highly homologous variants, appeared characteristic of ankylosing spondylitis blood. Existing reports had already noted some motif variants in reactive arthritis synovial fluid and blood.

The CDR3 runs to 13 residues. CDR1 is SQVTM, CDR2 ANQGSEA, per germline. The ends were cut back, 4 bases at V and 4 bases at J, with 14 bases in the middle. TCRdb used MiXCR to reprocess the 5' RACE reads, holding one entry per CDR3 protein. The repertoire holds 200,000 to 250,000 distinct CDR3 sequences, with around 24% as singletons. On this clonotype itself: Its antigen is unidentified.

The sequencing sample was made of blood, either unsorted or a sorted T cell fraction (not recorded which). The sequence derives from a male donor with ankylosing spondylitis or in good health (not recorded which). The V and J genes are TRBV29-1 and TRBJ2-7; maybe TRBD2 (5 bases). Here the CDR3 reads CSVVSVGGYEQYF. Written as DNA, the CDR3 is TGCAGCGTTGTCTCTGTCGGAGGTTACGAGCAGTACTTC.